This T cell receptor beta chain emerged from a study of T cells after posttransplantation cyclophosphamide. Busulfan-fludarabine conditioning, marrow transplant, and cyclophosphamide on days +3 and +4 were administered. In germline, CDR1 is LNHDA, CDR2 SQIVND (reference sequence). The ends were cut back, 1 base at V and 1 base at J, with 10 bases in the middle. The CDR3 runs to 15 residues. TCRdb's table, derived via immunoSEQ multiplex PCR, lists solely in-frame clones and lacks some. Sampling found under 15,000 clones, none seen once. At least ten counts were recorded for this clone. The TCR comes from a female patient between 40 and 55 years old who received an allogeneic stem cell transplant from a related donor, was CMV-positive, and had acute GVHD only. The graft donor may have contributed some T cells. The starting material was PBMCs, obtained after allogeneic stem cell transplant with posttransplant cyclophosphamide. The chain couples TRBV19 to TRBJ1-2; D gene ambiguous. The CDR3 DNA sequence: TGTGCCAGTAGTATAGTCCAGGACTTTAACTATGGCTACACCTTC. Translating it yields CASSIVQDFNYGYTF. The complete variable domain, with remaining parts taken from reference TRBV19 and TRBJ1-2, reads DGGITQSPKYLFRKEGQNVTLSCEQNLNHDAMYWYRQDPGQGLRLIYYSQIVNDFQKGDIAEGYSVSREKKESFPLTVTSAQKNPTAFYLCASSIVQDFNYGYTFGSGTRLTVV.